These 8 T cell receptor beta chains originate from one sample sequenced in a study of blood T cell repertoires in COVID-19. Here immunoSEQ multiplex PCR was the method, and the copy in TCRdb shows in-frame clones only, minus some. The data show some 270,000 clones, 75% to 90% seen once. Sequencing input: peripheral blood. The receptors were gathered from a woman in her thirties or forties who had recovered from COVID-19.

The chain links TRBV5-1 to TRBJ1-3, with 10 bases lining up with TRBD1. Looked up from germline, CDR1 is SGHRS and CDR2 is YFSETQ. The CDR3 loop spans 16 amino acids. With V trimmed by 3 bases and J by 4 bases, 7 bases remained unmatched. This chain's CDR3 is CASSSEGTGAGNTIYF. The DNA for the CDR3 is TGCGCCAGCAGCTCGGAGGGGACAGGGGCCGGAAACACCATATATTTT. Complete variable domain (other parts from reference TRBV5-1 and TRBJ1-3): KAGVTQTPRYLIKTRGQQVTLSCSPISGHRSVSWYQQTPGQGLQFLFEYFSETQRNKGNFPGRFSGRQFSNSRSEMNVSTLELGDSALYLCASSSEGTGAGNTIYFGEGSWLTVV.

DNA for the CDR3: TGCGCCAGCAGCCGCCGACAGCGAGGAACCTACGAGCAGTACTTC. Its translation is CASSRRQRGTYEQYF. The chain recombines TRBV5-1 with TRBJ2-7, with D perhaps matching TRBD1 (5 bases). Germline loops: CDR1 SGHRS, CDR2 YFSETQ. V was trimmed by 4 bases and J by 2 bases, leaving 16 bases between them. This CDR3 comprises 15 residues.

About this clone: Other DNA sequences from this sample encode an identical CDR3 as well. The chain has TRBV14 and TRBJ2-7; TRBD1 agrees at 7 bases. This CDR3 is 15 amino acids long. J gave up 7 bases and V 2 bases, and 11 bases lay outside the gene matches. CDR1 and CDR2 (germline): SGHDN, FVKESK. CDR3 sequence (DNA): TGTGCCAGCAGCCAAAGCGGTGACAGGGTGAGAGAGCAGTACGTC. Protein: CASSQSGDRVREQYV.

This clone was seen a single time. The chain's CDR3 is CASSRDSSSPLHF. As DNA, the CDR3 is TGTGCCAGCAGCCGGGATTCGAGTTCACCCCTCCACTTT. The V call is TRBV12-3 or TRBV12-4, the J call TRBJ1-6; D remains unclear. This CDR3 is built from 13 residues. Trimming took 6 bases from V and 9 from J, leaving 12 bases between them.

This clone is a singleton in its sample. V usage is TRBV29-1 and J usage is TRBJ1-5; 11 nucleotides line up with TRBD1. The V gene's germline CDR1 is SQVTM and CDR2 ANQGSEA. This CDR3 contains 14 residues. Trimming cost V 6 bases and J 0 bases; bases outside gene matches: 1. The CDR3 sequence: CSVGQGDSNQPQHF. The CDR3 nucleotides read TGCAGCGTGGGACAGGGGGATAGCAATCAGCCCCAGCATTTT.

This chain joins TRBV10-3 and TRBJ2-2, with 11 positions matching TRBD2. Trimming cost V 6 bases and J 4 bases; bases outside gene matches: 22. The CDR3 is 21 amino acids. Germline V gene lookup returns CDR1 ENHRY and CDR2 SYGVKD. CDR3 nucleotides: TGTGCCATCAGCCCCCCGGGGCGGGGTACTAGCGGGAGTTCGAGCACCGGGGAGCTGTTTTTT. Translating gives CAISPPGRGTSGSSSTGELFF.

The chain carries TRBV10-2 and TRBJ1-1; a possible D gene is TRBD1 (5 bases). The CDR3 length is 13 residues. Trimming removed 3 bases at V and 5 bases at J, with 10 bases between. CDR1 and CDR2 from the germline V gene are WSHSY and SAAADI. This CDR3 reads CASSDRKGTEAFF. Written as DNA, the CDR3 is TGCGCCAGCAGTGACCGAAAGGGGACTGAAGCTTTCTTT.

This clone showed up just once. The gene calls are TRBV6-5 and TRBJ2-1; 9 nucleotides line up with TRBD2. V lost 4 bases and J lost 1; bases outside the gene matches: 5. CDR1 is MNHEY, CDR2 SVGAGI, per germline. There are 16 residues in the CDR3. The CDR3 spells CASSSRAGGSYNEQFF. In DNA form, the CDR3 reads TGTGCCAGCAGTTCTCGAGCGGGGGGTTCCTACAATGAGCAGTTCTTC.